This T cell receptor (beta chain) came from a study of T-cell memory formation after mild COVID-19. The CDR3 loop spans 15 amino acids. Germline lookup yields CDR1 MNHEY and CDR2 SVGEGT. With V trimmed by 5 bases and J by 2 bases, 5 bases remained unmatched. TCRdb recomputed calls from the 5' RACE reads with MiXCR, one row per CDR3 protein. The sample has over 60,000 distinct CDR3 sequences, over 15% seen once; the top ten hold roughly 33%. The clonotype was recovered from an adult woman who had mild COVID-19 (a few samples of this study predate the infection). Cell type and time point are not known. The sequencing sample was made of PBMCs or a T cell subset sorted from them (not recorded which). This chain uses TRBV6-2 or TRBV6-3 with TRBJ2-1; 8 bases line up with TRBD2. Here the CDR3 reads CASSIAGNPYNEQFF. The CDR3 bases are TGTGCCAGCAGTATAGCGGGGAACCCCTACAATGAGCAGTTCTTC.